This T cell receptor beta chain stems from a study of shared clonotypes between healthy human individuals (dated by TCRdb to between 2020 and 2021). General notes on the study: The cohort included a few men and two women between 18 and 49 years of age. To increase sequencing depth and limit assay-specific biases, different laboratories used diverse techniques to prepare libraries and sequence TCR repertoires. For each donor, three plates each were used for CD4 naive and CD4 memory, two plates were used for CD8 naive, and one plate was used for CD8 memory. Each donor's leukapheresis produced roughly between about 0.9 and 9.5 billion PBMCs. To estimate repertoire size and how much clonotypes are shared between individuals, the study performed deep sequencing of blood TCR repertoires from roughly five healthy adults. Points the paper makes about the study in general: Even with the large sequencing depth, rarefaction of the sorted-subset datasets indicated that sequencing was incomplete. The genetic and exposure-history diversity represented was limited by the small number of donors. Based on pairwise subsampling, the degree of clonotype sharing among donors was expected to be affected by sequencing depth. When several donors were compared, the shared fraction of clonotypes was about 5% for naive CD4, about 4% for naive CD8, 2.3% for memory CD4, and less than 0.45% for memory CD8. Sampling was restricted to blood, and TCR repertoires in tissue are likely to differ from TCR repertoires in blood. Larger estimated clonotype richness was generally found for naive subsets than for memory subsets. Compared with non-shared clonotypes, the clonotypes found in all four sorted-subset donors had higher generation probabilities.

This clone showed up just once. Its antigen remains unidentified. One base away there is no much larger clone; base qualities are not given. From the germline V gene, CDR1 is SGHAT and CDR2 is FQNNGV. The CDR3 spans 16 residues, from the cysteine through the phenylalanine. Of all the DNA, just the CDR3 is kept, 48 bases in frame from base 1. V ends up 4 bases short and J 5 bases short, with an unmatched junction base count of 12. CD8 naive samples were obtained by positive selection for CCR7 among CD45RO-negative cells, yielding a CD45RA+CCR7+ population from which TemRA cells were excluded. Healthy HIV-negative adults with no recently reported acute infections or vaccinations were included as donors. Only Caucasian adults living in Nashville, Tennessee, USA were represented among the donors. After blood collection by leukapheresis, PBMCs were isolated using Ficoll-Histopaque density gradient centrifugation and then cryopreserved in the vapor phase of liquid nitrogen. Analytical flow cytometry was used to check the purity and quantity of each magnetically sorted T cell population. Each sorted fraction had its genomic DNA isolated and then quantified by UV absorbance on a Nanodrop 2000c.

TCR CDR3 regions were amplified from genomic DNA by multiplex PCR using the deep immunoSEQ assay. Extracted genomic DNA from each cell subset was distributed evenly across all wells of several immunoSEQ 96-well plates, and each plate was treated as a replicate. For sorted subsets, each replicate PCR was loaded with roughly 190 ng genomic DNA, equivalent to 25,000 to 35,000 T cell genomes. The purified libraries were quantified using a Qubit 3.0 fluorometer, sized with a Bioanalyzer 2100, and then quantified again using the KAPA Library Quantification kit. Each immunoSEQ 96-well plate was sequenced on its own single-read 150-cycle Illumina NextSeq 550 flow cell. The original methods were these. The immunoSEQ output contained only junctional sequences without quality scores, so filtering could not match that applied to full-length reads. Sequences were annotated with PyIR, a Python wrapper for IgBLAST v1.9, and V/J genes and CDR3 were assigned using IMGT germline references. Any read was removed if the V/J assignment was weak (E-value above 1e-6), the CDR3 was missing, or the read contained stop codons, out-of-frame junctions, or ambiguous translated residues. V3J clonotypes were defined as sequences sharing an identical inferred V gene, J gene, and CDR3 amino acid sequence. Percentage overlap between repertoires was calculated by dividing the number of shared unique clonotypes by the size of the smaller repertoire. Richness of each repertoire was evaluated using RTK rarefaction, the Chao1 estimator, and Recon v2.1 estimates of unobserved clonotypes. Generation probabilities for all TCRbeta clonotypes obtained by the gDNA method from a few donors were computed using OLGA. In its TCRdb copy, this immuneACCESS table keeps in-frame sequences only and misses some clones. Where compared with another copy, unresolved V genes explain less than half of these, and the others have no known cause. V and J calls plus clone size are reproduced from that table; the DNA served to infer D and trimming. The sample data list around 2,000,000 clones, and 90% to 95% of these were observed just once. Of the sample, over 1.5% falls within the top ten clones.

The material sequenced was naive CD8+ T cells from PBMCs. The meaning of the sample's cell subset or site label: CD45RA+CCR7+. This TCR was sampled from a man younger than 35 in good health. Some clones in this sample may be carry-over from other donors' samples. The V and J segments used are TRBV11-2 and TRBJ2-5; TRBD2 fits 8 bases in the junction. CDR3 protein: CASSSAGSGRGETQYF. The sequenced DNA is TGTGCCAGCAGCTCGGCGGGGAGCGGGAGAGGGGAGACCCAGTACTTC.